This TCR beta chain was sequenced in a study of tumor and adjacent non-tumor tissue in lung cancer. RNA was extracted from bulk tissue without any cell sorting. Distant lung tissue was collected more than 3 cm away from the tumor edge. Chemotherapy-naive patients with new lung cancer underwent thoracic surgery in China, August–November 2014. A modified ARM-PCR protocol with three rounds of nested PCR amplified TCRbeta. TCRdb redid the calling of the multiplex PCR reads with MiXCR, one entry per CDR3 protein. This table has some 100,000 distinct CDR3 sequences, over 55% appearing once. The sample consisted of distant non-tumor lung tissue. This clonotype was sampled from a man aged 25 to 40 with non-small cell lung cancer.

CDR3 amino acids: CANTLDWRGGTDTQYF. The DNA of the CDR3 is TGTGCCAACACCTTAGACTGGCGAGGGGGCACAGATACGCAGTATTTT. The gene calls are TRBV11-2 and TRBJ2-3; D tentatively reads TRBD1 or TRBD2 (5 bases each). The germline V and J ends were trimmed by 10 bases and 1 base, with 21 bases remaining between them. This CDR3 comprises 16 residues. CDR1 is SGHAT, CDR2 FQNNGV, per germline.